The rows below give T cell receptor beta chains drawn from one sample of a study of T cell responses to AZD1222 COVID-19 vaccine. TCRdb's copy holds only in-frame clones and misses some; the assay was immunoSEQ multiplex PCR. The sample comprises roughly 120,000 clones, 94% of which are singletons, and 2.5% to 3.5% rests with the top ten. The sequences come from peripheral blood, collected 28 days after the second AZD1222 dose. These receptors came from an adult who received the AZD1222 COVID-19 vaccine. The CDR3 runs from the conserved cysteine through the conserved F or W. A D gene is named only where the DNA matches it firmly. Clone size appears in some rows only: once, few, many, or a class for an expanded clone.

v_gene	j_gene	d_gene	abundance	CDR3nt	CDR3aa
TRBV6-5	TRBJ1-5	TRBD1	once	TGTGCCAGCAGTTCACAGGGGGCTGGGGATCAGCCCCAGCATTTT	CASSSQGAGDQPQHF
TRBV5-1	TRBJ1-1	NA	NA	TGCGCCAGCAGCCCAAACTTGGGGCCTCTGGGCTTGAACACTGAAGCTTTCTTT	CASSPNLGPLGLNTEAFF
TRBV6-5	TRBJ2-5	NA	NA	TGTGCCAGCAGTTACGTAAATGGGGAGACCCAGTACTTC	CASSYVNGETQYF
TRBV7-9	TRBJ2-3	NA	NA	TGTGCCAGCAGCCCCAAGGAGGGGGAAATCACAGATACGCAGTATTTT	CASSPKEGEITDTQYF
TRBV5-4	TRBJ1-6	NA	NA	TGTGCCAGCAGCTTGCGGGGGCCTTATAATTCACCCCTCCACTTT	CASSLRGPYNSPLHF
TRBV11-3	TRBJ2-7	TRBD2	NA	TGTGCCAGCAGCTCAGGACTAGCGGGAGGTTACGAGCAGTACTTC	CASSSGLAGGYEQYF
TRBV18	TRBJ1-3	NA	NA	TGTGCCAGCTCACTGGGCAGGGACGGTTACTCTGGAAACACCATATATTTT	CASSLGRDGYSGNTIYF
TRBV18	TRBJ1-5	NA	NA	TGTGCCAGCTCAATCGGACAGCATGAGCCCCAGCATTTT	CASSIGQHEPQHF
TRBV7-9	TRBJ2-1	NA	few	TGTGCCAGCAGCTTGCAGGGGTATGAGCAGTTCTTC	CASSLQGYEQFF
TRBV27	TRBJ1-5	NA	NA	TGTGCCAGCAGTCCCAGCGTAGATAGCAATCAGCCCCAGCATTTT	CASSPSVDSNQPQHF
TRBV15	TRBJ1-2	NA	NA	TGTGCCACCAGCAGAAATCCATCTCGGGCATCCTACCAATTTTTATATGGCTACACCTTC	CATSRNPSRASYQFLYGYTF
TRBV5-1	TRBJ2-3	NA	NA	TGCGCCAGCAGCCCGGACCCAACCGTGTCGCAGTATTTT	CASSPDPTVSQYF
TRBV12-3/TRBV12-4	TRBJ2-7	TRBD2	NA	TGTGCCAGCAGCCCCACTAGCGGGGTCGAGCAGTACTTC	CASSPTSGVEQYF
TRBV5-6	TRBJ1-1	NA	NA	TGTGCCAGCAGCTGGGGGCGGTTGGAAGCTTTCTTT	CASSWGRLEAFF
TRBV19	TRBJ1-1	TRBD1	NA	TGTGCCAGTAGCCTCAGGGGGGGTGAAGCTTTCTTT	CASSLRGGEAFF
TRBV11-2	TRBJ1-2	NA	NA	TGTGCCAGCAGCTTAGGCAGCCGCAGTAACTATGGCTACACCTTC	CASSLGSRSNYGYTF
TRBV10-2	TRBJ2-7	NA	NA	TGCGCCAGCAGTGGTCTAGCAGTATCCTACGAGCAGTACTTC	CASSGLAVSYEQYF
TRBV10-1	TRBJ2-3	TRBD2	NA	TGCGCCAGCAGTGATACAGGACTAGTCGAGGATACGCAGTATTTT	CASSDTGLVEDTQYF
TRBV11-3	TRBJ2-7	TRBD2	NA	TGTGCCAGCAGCTTAGTCGGGGGGATGAGTGAGCAGTACTTC	CASSLVGGMSEQYF
TRBV9	TRBJ1-1	NA	NA	TGTGCCAGCAGCGTAGAACCGGGTCCGAACACTGAAGCTTTCTTT	CASSVEPGPNTEAFF
TRBV6-5	TRBJ1-3	TRBD1	NA	TGTGCCAGCAGGACAGGGGGATCGGGAGGAAACACCATATATTTT	CASRTGGSGGNTIYF
TRBV28	TRBJ1-2	NA	NA	TGTGCCAGCAGTTTATCCCCTTATGGCTACACCTTC	CASSLSPYGYTF
TRBV30	TRBJ2-7	NA	NA	TGTGCCTGGAGGGAGAATCTGCGCGAGCAGTACTTC	CAWRENLREQYF
TRBV5-1	TRBJ2-5	NA	NA	TGCGCCAGCAGCTTACAAGAGACCCAGTACTTC	CASSLQETQYF
TRBV10-3	TRBJ2-1	NA	once	TGTGCCATCAGGACTACCTCCTACAATGAGCAGTTCTTC	CAIRTTSYNEQFF
TRBV20-1	TRBJ1-1	NA	NA	TGCAGTGCTAGTAGGTTAGGAACTGAAGCTTTCTTT	CSASRLGTEAFF
TRBV7-8	TRBJ2-5	TRBD2	NA	TGTGCCAGCACCGCGGGACTAGCGGGTGGACAAGAGACCCAGTACTTC	CASTAGLAGGQETQYF
TRBV19	TRBJ1-1	TRBD1	NA	TGTGCCAGTAGTATAATTCCGGGACAGTTGAACACTGAAGCTTTCTTT	CASSIIPGQLNTEAFF
TRBV3-1/TRBV3-2	TRBJ1-1	NA	NA	TGTGCCAGCAGCCAAGATGGGACGGATAACACTGAAGCTTTCTTT	CASSQDGTDNTEAFF
TRBV12-5	TRBJ1-1	NA	NA	TGTGCTAGTGGTCCCTCCTTGGGGGTAGCTGAAGCTTTCTTT	CASGPSLGVAEAFF
TRBV3-1/TRBV3-2	TRBJ1-3	NA	NA	TGTGCCAGCAGCCAAGGGTGGAACGTGCACTCTGGAAACACCATATATTTT	CASSQGWNVHSGNTIYF